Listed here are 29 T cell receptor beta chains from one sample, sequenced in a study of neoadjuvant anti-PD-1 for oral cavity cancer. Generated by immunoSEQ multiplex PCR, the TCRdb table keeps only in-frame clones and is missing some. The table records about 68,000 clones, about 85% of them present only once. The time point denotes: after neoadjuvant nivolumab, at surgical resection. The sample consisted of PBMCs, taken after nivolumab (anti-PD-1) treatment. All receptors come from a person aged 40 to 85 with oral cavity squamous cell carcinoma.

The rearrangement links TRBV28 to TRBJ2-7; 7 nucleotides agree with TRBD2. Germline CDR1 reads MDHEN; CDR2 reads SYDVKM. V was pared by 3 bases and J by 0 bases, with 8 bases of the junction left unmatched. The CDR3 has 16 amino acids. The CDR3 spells CASSLGGGESSYEQYF. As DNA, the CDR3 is TGTGCCAGCAGTTTGGGTGGGGGGGAAAGCTCCTACGAGCAGTACTTC. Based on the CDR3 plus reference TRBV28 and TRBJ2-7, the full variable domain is DVKVTQSSRYLVKRTGEKVFLECVQDMDHENMFWYRQDPGLGLRLIYFSYDVKMKEKGDIPEGYSVSREKKERFSLILESASTNQTSMYLCASSLGGGESSYEQYFGPGTRLTVT.

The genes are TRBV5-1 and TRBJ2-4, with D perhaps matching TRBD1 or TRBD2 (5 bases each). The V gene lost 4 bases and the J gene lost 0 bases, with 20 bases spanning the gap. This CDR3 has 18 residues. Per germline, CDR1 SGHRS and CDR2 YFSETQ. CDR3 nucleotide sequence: TGCGCCAGCAGCCTACGGACAACGGGGACGGAAGCCAAAAACATTCAGTACTTC. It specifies CASSLRTTGTEAKNIQYF.

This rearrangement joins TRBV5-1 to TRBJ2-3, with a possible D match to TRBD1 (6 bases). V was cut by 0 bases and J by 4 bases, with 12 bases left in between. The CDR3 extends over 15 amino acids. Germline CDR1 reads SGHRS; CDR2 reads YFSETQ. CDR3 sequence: CASSLAGGSADTQYF. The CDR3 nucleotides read TGCGCCAGCAGCTTGGCTGGGGGCAGCGCAGATACGCAGTATTTT.

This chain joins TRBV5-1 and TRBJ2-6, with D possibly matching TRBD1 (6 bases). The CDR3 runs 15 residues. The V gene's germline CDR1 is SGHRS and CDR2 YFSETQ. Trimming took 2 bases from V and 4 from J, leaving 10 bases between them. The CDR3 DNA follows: TGCGCCAGCAGCTTCCAGGGGCGGGGGGCCAACGTCCTGACTTTC. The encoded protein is CASSFQGRGANVLTF. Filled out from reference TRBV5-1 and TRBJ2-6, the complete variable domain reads KAGVTQTPRYLIKTRGQQVTLSCSPISGHRSVSWYQQTPGQGLQFLFEYFSETQRNKGNFPGRFSGRQFSNSRSEMNVSTLELGDSALYLCASSFQGRGANVLTFGAGSRLTVL.

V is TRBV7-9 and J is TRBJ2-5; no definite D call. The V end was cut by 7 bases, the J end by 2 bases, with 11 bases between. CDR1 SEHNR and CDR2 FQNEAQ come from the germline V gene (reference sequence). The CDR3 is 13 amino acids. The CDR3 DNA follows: TGTGCCAGCATCAACTCCGTACAAGAGACCCAGTACTTC. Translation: CASINSVQETQYF. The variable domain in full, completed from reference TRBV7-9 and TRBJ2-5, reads DTGVSQNPRHKITKRGQNVTFRCDPISEHNRLYWYRQTLGQGPEFLTYFQNEAQLEKSRLLSDRFSAERPKGSFSTLEIQRTEQGDSAMYLCASINSVQETQYFGPGTRLLVL.

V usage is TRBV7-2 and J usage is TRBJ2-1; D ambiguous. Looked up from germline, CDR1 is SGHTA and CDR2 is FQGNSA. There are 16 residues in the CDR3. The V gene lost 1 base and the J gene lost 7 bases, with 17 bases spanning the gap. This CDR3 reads CASSLVKGRLYNEQFF. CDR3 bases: TGTGCCAGCAGCTTAGTAAAGGGCCGCCTGTATAATGAGCAGTTCTTC.

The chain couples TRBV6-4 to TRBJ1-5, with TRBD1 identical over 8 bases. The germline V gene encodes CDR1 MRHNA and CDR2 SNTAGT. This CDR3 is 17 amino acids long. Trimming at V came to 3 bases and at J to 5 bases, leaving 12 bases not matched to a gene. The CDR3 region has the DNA TGTGCCAGCAGTGATCAGGGGGCGCGAAAGGGGGATCAGCCCCAGCATTTT. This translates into CASSDQGARKGDQPQHF.

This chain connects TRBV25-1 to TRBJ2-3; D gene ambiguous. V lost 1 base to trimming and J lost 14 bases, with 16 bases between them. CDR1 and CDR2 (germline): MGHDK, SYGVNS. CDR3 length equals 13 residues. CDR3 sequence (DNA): TGTGCCAGCAGTGAATCCCTAGTAGGTAGTAGGTATTTT. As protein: CASSESLVGSRYF.

This CDR3 reads CALTTQSREQYF. The CDR3 bases are TGTGCCTTAACGACCCAATCTAGGGAGCAGTACTTC. V usage is TRBV2 and J usage is TRBJ2-7, with D hard to call. Germline CDR1 reads SNHLY; CDR2 reads FYNNEI. V lost 11 bases and J lost 7, with 18 bases in between. CDR3 length: 12 amino acids.

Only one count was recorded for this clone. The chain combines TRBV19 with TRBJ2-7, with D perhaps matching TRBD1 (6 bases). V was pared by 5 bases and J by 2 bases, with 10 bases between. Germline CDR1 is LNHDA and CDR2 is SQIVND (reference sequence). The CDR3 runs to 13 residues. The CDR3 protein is CASSDTGTYEQYF. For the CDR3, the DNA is TGTGCCAGTAGTGACACAGGGACCTACGAGCAGTACTTC.

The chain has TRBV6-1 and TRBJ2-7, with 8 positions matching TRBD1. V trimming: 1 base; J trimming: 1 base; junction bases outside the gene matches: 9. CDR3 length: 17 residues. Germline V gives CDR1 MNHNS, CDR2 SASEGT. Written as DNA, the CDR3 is TGTGCCAGCAGTGAAGTAAAGTCCAGGACAGGGTCCTACGAGCAGTACTTC. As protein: CASSEVKSRTGSYEQYF.

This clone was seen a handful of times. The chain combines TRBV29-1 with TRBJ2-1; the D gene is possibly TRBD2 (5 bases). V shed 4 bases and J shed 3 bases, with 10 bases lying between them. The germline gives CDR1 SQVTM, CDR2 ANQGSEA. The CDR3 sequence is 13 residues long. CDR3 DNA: TGCAGCGTTGGTCAAAGCGGCTACAATGAGCAGTTCTTC. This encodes CSVGQSGYNEQFF.

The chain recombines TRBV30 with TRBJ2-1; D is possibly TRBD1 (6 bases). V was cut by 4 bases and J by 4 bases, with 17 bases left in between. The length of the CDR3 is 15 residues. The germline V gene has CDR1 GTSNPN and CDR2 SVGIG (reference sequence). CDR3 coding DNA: TGTGCCTGGACCCGGGACACCCTGATTTACAATGAGCAGTTCTTC. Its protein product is CAWTRDTLIYNEQFF.

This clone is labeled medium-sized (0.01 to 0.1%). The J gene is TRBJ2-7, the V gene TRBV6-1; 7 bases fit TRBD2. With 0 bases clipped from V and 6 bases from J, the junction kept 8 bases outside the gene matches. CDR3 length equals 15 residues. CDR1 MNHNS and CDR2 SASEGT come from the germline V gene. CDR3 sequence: CASSEASSGGTEQYF. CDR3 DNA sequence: TGTGCCAGCAGTGAAGCTTCCTCCGGGGGGACCGAGCAGTACTTC.

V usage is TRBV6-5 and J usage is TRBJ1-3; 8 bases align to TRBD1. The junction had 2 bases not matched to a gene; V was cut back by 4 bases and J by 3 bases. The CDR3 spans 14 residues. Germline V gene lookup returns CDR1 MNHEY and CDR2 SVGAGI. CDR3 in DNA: TGTGCCAGCAGTTTAGACAGGGGTGGAAACACCATATATTTT. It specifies CASSLDRGGNTIYF.

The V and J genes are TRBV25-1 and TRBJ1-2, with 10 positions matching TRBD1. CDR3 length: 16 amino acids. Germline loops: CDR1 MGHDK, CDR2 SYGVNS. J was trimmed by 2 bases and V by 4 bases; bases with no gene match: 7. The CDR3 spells CASSASSGQGNYGYTF. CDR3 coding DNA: TGTGCCAGCAGTGCTTCCTCGGGACAGGGGAACTATGGCTACACCTTC.

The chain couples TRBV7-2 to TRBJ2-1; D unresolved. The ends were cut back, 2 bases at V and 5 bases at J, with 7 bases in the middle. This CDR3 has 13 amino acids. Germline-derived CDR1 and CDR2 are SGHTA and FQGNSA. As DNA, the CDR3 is TGTGCCAGCAGCTTATCAAGGAACAATGAGCAGTTCTTC. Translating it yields CASSLSRNNEQFF.

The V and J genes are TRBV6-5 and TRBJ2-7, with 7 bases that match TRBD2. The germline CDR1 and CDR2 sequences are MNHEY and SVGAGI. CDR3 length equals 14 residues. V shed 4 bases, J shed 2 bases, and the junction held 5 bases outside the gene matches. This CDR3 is CASSWTGGTYEQYF. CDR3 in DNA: TGTGCCAGCAGTTGGACGGGAGGCACCTACGAGCAGTACTTC.

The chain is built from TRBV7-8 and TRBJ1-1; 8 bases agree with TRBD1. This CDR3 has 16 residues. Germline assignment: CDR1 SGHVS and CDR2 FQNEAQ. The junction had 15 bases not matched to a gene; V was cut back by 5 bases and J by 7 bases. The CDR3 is CASSAMGPWTGSEAFF. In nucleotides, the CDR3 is TGTGCCAGCAGCGCAATGGGTCCTTGGACAGGGAGTGAAGCTTTCTTT.

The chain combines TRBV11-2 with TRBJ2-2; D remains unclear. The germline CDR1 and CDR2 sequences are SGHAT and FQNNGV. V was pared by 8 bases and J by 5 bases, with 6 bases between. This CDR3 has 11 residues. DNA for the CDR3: TGTGCCAGCGCCCTAACCGGGGAGCTGTTTTTT. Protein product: CASALTGELFF.

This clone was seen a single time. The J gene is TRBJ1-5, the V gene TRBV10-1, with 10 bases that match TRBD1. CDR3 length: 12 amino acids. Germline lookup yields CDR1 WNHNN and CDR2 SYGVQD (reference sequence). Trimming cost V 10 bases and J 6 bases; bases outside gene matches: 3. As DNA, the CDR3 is TGCGCCACCGGACAGGGGGTTCAGCCCCAGCATTTT. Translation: CATGQGVQPQHF.

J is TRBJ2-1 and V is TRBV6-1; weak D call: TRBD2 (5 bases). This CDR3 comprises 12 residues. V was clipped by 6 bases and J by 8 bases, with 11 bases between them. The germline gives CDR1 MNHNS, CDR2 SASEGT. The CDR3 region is CASRVPGDEQFF. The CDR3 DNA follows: TGTGCCAGCAGGGTCCCCGGGGATGAGCAGTTCTTC.

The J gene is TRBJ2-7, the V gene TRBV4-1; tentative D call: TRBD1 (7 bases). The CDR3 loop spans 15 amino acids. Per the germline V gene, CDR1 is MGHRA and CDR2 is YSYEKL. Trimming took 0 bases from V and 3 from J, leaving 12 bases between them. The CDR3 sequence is CASSQDQGGYYEQYF. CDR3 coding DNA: TGCGCCAGCAGCCAAGATCAGGGGGGATACTACGAGCAGTACTTC.

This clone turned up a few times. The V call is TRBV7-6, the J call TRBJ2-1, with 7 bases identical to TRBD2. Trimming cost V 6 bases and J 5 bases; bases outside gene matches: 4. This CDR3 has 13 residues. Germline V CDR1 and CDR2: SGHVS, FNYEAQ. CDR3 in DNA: TGTGCCAGCAGATTCACTAGCGACAATGAGCAGTTCTTC. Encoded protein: CASRFTSDNEQFF.

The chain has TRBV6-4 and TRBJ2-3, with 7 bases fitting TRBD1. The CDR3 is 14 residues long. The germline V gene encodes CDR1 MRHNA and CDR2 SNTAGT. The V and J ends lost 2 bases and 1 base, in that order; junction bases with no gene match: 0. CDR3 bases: TGTGCCAGCAGTGACACAGGGGGCACAGATACGCAGTATTTT. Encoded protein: CASSDTGGTDTQYF.

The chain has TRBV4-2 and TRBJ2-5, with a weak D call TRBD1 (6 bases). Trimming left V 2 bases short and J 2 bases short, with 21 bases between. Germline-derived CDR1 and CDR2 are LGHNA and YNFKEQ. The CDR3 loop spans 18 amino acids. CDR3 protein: CASSQKRGSESSQETQYF. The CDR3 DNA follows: TGTGCCAGCAGCCAAAAGAGGGGGTCGGAGTCCTCACAAGAGACCCAGTACTTC.

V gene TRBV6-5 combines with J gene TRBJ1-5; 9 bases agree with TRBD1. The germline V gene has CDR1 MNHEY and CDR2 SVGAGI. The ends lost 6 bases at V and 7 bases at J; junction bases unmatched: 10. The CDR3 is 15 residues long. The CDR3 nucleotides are TGTGCCAGCAGGTCCGGACAGGGGCTAAGGCAGCCCCAGCATTTT. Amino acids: CASRSGQGLRQPQHF.

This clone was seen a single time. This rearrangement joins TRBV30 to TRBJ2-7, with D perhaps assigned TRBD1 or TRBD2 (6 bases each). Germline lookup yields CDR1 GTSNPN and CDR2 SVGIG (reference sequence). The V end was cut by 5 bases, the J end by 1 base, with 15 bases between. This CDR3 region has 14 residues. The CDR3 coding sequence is TGTGCCTGGGAACAGGGAAGCGGGTCCTACGAGCAGTACTTC. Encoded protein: CAWEQGSGSYEQYF.

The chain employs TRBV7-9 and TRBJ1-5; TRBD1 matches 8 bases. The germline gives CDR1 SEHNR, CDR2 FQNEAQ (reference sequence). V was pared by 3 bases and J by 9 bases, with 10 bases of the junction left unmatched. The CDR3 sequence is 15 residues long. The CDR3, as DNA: TGTGCCAGCAGCTTGGGGGGGGACAGGTCGCGGCCCCAGCATTTT. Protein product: CASSLGGDRSRPQHF.